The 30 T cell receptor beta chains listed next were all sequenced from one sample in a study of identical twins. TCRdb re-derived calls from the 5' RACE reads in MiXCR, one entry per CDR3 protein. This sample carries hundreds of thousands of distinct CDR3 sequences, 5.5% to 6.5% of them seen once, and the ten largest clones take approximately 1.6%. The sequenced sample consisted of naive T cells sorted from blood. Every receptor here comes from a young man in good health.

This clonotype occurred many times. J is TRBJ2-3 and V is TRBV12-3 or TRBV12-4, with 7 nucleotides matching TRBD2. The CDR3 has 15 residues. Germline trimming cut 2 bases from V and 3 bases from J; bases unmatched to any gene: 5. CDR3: CASSLKGSGTDTQYF. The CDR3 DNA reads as TGTGCCAGCAGTTTAAAGGGTAGCGGGACAGATACGCAGTATTTT.

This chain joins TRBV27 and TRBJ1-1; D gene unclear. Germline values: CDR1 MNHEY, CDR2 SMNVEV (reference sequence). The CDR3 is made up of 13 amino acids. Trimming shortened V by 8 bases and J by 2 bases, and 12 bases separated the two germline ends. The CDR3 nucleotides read TGTGCCAGCGGCTGGGCGGTTAACACTGAAGCTTTCTTT. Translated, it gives CASGWAVNTEAFF.

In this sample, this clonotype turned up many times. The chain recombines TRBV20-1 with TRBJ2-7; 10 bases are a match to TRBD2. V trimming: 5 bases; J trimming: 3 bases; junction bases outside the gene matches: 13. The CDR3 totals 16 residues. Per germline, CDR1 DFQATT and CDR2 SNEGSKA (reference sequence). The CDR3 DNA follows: TGCAGTGCTCGCGAGAGACCGCTAGCGGGAGACTACGAGCAGTACTTC. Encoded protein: CSARERPLAGDYEQYF.

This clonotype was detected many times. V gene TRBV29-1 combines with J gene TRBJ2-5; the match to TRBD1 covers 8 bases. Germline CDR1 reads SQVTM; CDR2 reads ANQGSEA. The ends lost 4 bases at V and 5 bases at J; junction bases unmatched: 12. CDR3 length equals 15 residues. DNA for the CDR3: TGCAGCGTTGGTGGACAGGGCCTAGTATACGAGACCCAGTACTTC. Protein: CSVGGQGLVYETQYF.

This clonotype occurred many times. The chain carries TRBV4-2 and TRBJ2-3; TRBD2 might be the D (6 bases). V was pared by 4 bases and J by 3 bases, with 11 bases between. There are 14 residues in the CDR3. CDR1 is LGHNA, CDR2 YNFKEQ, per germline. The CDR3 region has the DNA TGTGCCAGCAGCCGGGACTTGGTTACAGATACGCAGTATTTT. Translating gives CASSRDLVTDTQYF.

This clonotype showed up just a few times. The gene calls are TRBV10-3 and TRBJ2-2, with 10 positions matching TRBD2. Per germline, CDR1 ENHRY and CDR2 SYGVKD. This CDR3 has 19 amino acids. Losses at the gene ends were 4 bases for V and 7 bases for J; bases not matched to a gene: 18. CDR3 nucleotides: TGTGCCATCAGTGTGGTCGCTAGCGGGAGACGATCGTCGGTCGGGGAGCTGTTTTTT. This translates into CAISVVASGRRSSVGELFF.

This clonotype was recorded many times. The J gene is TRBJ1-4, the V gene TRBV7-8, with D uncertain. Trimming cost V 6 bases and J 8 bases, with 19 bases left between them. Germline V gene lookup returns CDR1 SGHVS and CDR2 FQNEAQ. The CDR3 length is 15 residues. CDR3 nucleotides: TGTGCCAGCAGACCTAGGCTGGGGATCACGGAAAAACTGTTTTTT. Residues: CASRPRLGITEKLFF. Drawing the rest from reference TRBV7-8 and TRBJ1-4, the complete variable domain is GAGVSQSPRYKVAKRGQDVALRCDPISGHVSLFWYQQALGQGPEFLTYFQNEAQLDKSGLPSDRFFAERPEGSVSTLKIQRTQQEDSAVYLCASRPRLGITEKLFFGSGTQLSVL.

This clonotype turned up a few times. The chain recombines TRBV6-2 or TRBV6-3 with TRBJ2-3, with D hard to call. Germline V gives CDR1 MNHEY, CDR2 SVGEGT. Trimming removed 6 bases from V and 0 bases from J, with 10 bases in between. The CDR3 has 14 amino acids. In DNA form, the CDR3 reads TGTGCCAGCAGGACCCGACAAAGCACAGATACGCAGTATTTT. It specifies CASRTRQSTDTQYF.

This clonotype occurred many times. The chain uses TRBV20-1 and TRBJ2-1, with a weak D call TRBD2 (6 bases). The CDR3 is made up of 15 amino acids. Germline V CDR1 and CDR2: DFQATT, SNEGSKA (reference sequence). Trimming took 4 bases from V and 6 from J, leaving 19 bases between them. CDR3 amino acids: CSAMGLPFEFNEQFF. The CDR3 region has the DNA TGCAGTGCTATGGGACTCCCTTTCGAATTCAATGAGCAGTTCTTC.

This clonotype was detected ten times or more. CDR3 sequence: CAISPAQGETQYF. In DNA, the CDR3 is TGTGCCATCTCACCCGCACAGGGGGAGACCCAGTACTTC. The chain uses TRBV10-3 and TRBJ2-5; 7 bases are shared with TRBD1. The CDR3 extends over 13 amino acids. Looked up from germline, CDR1 is ENHRY and CDR2 is SYGVKD. Germline trimming cut 8 bases from V and 5 bases from J; bases unmatched to any gene: 8.

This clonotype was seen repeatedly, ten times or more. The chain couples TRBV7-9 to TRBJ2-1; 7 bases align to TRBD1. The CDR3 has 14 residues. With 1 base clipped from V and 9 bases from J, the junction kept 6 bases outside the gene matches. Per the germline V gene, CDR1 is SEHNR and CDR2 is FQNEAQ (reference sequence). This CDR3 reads CASSLGQGGGEQFF. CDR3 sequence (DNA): TGTGCCAGCAGCTTAGGACAGGGCGGCGGTGAGCAGTTCTTC.

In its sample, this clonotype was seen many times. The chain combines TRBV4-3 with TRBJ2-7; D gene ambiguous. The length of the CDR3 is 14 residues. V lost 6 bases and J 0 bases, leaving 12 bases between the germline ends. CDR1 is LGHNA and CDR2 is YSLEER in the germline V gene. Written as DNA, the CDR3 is TGCGCCAGCAGTCCCCGGCCAGTCTCCTACGAGCAGTACTTC. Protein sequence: CASSPRPVSYEQYF.

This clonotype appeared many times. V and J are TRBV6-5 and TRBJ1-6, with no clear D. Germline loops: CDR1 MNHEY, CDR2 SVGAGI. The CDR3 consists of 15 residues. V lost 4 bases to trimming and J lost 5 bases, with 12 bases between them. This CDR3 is CASSSTTTNNSPLHF. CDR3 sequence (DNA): TGTGCCAGCAGTTCAACAACTACAAATAATTCACCCCTCCACTTT.

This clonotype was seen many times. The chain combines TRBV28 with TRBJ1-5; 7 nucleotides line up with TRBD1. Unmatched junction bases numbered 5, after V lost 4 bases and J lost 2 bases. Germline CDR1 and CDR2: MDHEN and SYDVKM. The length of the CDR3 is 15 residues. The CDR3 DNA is TGTGCCAGCAGTTCGACAGGGTTGGGCAATCAGCCCCAGCATTTT. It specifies CASSSTGLGNQPQHF.

The CDR3 reads CASSYSLGTGVVPYEQYF. In nucleotides, the CDR3 is TGTGCCAGCAGTTACTCATTGGGGACGGGGGTAGTCCCCTACGAGCAGTACTTC. This sequence joins TRBV6-2 or TRBV6-3 and TRBJ2-7; TRBD2 is a possible D gene (6 bases). V was trimmed by 0 bases and J by 2 bases, leaving 20 bases between them. The CDR3 contains 18 residues. Germline V gene lookup returns CDR1 MNHEY and CDR2 SVGEGT.

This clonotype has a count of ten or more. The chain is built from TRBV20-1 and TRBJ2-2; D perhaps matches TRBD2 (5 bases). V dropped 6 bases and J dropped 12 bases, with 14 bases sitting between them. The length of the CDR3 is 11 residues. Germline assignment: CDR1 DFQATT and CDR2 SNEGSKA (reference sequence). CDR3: CSAPWGVQLFF. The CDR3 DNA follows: TGCAGTGCCCCGTGGGGAGTGCAGCTGTTTTTT.

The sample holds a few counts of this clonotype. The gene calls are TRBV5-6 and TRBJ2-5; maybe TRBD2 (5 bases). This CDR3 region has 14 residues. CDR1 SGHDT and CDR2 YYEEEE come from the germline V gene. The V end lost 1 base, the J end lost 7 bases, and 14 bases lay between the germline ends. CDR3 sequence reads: CASSLKSDRGTQYF. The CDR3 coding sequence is TGTGCCAGCAGCTTGAAGAGTGACCGGGGGACCCAGTACTTC. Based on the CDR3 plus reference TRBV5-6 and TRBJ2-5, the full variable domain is DAGVTQSPTHLIKTRGQQVTLRCSPKSGHDTVSWYQQALGQGPQFIFQYYEEEERQRGNFPDRFSGHQFPNYSSELNVNALLLGDSALYLCASSLKSDRGTQYFGPGTRLLVL.

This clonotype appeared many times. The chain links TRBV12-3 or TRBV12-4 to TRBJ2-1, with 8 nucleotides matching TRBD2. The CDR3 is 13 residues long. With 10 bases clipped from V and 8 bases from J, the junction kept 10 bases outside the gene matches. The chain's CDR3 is CATGGRRGYEQFF. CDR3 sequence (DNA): TGTGCCACGGGAGGGCGCAGGGGATATGAGCAGTTCTTC.

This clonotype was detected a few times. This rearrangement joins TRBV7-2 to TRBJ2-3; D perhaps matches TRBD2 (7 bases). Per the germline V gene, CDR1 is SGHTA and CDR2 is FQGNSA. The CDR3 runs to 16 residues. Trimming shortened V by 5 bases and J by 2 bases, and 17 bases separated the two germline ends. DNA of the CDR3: TGTGCCAGCAGCCGTAGAGGGGGGAGGGACACAGATACGCAGTATTTT. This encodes CASSRRGGRDTDTQYF. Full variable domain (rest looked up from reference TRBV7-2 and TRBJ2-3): GAGVSQSPSNKVTEKGKDVELRCDPISGHTALYWYRQSLGQGLEFLIYFQGNSAPDKSGLPSDRFSAERTGGSVSTLTIQRTQQEDSAVYLCASSRRGGRDTDTQYFGPGTRLTVL.

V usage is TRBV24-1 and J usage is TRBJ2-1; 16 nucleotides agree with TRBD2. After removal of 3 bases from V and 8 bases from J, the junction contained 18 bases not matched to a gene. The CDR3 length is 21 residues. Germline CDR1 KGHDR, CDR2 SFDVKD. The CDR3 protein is CATSDPPGHPGLAGGPYEQFF. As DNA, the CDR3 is TGTGCCACCAGTGATCCTCCGGGACACCCGGGACTAGCGGGAGGGCCGTATGAGCAGTTCTTC.

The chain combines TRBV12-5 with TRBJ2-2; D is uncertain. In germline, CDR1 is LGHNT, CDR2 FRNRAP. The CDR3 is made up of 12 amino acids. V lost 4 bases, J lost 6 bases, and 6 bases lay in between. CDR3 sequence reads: CASGYTAGELFF. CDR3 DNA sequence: TGTGCTAGTGGTTATACAGCCGGGGAGCTGTTTTTT.

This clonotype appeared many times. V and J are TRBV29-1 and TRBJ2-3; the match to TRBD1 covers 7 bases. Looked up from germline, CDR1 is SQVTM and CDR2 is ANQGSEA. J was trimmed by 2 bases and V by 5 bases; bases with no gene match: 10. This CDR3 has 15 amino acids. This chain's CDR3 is CSVTRDSFITDTQYF. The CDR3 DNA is TGCAGCGTTACCCGGGACAGCTTTATCACAGATACGCAGTATTTT.

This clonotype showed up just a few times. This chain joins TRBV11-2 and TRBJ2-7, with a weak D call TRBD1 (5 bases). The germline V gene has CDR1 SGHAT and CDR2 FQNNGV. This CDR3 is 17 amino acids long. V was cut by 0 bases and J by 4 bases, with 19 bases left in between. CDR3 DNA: TGTGCCAGCAGCTTAGAATCAATAGGGGTTGAGATATACGAGCAGTACTTC. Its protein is CASSLESIGVEIYEQYF.

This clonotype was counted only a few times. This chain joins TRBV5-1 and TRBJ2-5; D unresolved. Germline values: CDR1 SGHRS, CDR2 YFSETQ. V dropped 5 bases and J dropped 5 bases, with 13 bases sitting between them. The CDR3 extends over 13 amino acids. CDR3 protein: CASRLIFGETQYF. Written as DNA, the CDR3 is TGCGCCAGCAGATTAATTTTCGGGGAGACCCAGTACTTC.

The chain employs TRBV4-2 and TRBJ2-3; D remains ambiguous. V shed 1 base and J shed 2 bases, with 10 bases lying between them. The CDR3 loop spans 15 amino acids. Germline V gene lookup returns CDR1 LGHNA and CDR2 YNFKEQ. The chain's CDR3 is CASSQGGPNTDTQYF. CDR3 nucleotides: TGTGCCAGCAGCCAAGGAGGACCCAACACAGATACGCAGTATTTT.

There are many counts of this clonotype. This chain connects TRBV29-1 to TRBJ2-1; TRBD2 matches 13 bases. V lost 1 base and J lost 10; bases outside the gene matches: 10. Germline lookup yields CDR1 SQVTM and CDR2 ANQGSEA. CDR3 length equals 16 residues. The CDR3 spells CSVEGELAGGPREQFF. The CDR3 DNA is TGCAGCGTTGAAGGGGAACTAGCGGGAGGGCCTAGGGAGCAGTTCTTC.

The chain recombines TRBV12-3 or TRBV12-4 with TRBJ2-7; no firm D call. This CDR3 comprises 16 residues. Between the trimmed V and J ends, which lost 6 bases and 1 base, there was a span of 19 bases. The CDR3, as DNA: TGTGCCAGCAGCCTAATGGCTCCCTTTTCTTCCTACGAGCAGTACTTC. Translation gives CASSLMAPFSSYEQYF.

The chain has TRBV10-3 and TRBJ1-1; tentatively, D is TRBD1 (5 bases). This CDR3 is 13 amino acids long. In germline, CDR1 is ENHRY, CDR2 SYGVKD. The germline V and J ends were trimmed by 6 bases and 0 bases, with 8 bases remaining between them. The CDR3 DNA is TGTGCCATCAGAGGAGGGGTGAACACTGAAGCTTTCTTT. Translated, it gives CAIRGGVNTEAFF.

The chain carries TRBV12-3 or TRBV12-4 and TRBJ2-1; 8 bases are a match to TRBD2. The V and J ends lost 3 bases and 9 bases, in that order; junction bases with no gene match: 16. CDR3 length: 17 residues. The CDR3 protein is CASSFALSGKSTFEQFF. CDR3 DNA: TGTGCCAGCAGTTTCGCTCTTAGCGGGAAGAGTACCTTTGAGCAGTTCTTC.

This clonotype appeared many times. Here the CDR3 reads CASRPSGGRSSTDTQYF. In DNA, the CDR3 is TGCGCCAGCAGGCCCTCTGGGGGTCGATCTAGCACAGATACGCAGTATTTT. The V call is TRBV4-1, the J call TRBJ2-3; D may correspond to TRBD1 or TRBD2 (5 bases each). The CDR3 has 17 residues. Germline V CDR1 and CDR2: MGHRA, YSYEKL. V lost 6 bases and J lost 0, with 19 bases in between.